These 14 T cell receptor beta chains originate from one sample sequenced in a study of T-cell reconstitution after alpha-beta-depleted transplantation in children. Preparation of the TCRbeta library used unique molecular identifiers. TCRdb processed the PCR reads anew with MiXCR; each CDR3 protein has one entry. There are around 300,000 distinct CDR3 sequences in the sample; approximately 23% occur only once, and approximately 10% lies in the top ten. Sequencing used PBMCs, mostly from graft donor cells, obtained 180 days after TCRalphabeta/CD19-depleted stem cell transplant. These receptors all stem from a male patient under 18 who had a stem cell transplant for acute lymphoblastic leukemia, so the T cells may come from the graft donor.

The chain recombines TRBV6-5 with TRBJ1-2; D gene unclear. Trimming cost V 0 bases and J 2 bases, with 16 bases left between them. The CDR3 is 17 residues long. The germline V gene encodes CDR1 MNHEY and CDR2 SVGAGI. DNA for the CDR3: TGTGCCAGCAGTTACTCAGCCCCCCGCTGGGCCAACTATGGCTACACCTTC. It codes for CASSYSAPRWANYGYTF.

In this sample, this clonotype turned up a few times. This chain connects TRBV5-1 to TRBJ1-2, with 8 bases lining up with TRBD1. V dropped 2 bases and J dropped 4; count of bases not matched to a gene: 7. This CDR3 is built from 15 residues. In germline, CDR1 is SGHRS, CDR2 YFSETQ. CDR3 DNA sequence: TGCGCCAGCAGCTTATACCTGGACAGGGTCTATGGCTACACCTTC. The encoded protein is CASSLYLDRVYGYTF. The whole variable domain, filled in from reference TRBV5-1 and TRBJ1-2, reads KAGVTQTPRYLIKTRGQQVTLSCSPISGHRSVSWYQQTPGQGLQFLFEYFSETQRNKGNFPGRFSGRQFSNSRSEMNVSTLELGDSALYLCASSLYLDRVYGYTFGSGTRLTVV.

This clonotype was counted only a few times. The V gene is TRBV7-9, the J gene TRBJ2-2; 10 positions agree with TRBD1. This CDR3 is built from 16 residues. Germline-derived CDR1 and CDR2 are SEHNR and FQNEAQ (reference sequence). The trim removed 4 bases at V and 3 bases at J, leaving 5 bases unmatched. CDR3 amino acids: CASSWTGGRDTGELFF. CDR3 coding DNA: TGTGCCAGCAGCTGGACAGGGGGTCGTGACACCGGGGAGCTGTTTTTT.

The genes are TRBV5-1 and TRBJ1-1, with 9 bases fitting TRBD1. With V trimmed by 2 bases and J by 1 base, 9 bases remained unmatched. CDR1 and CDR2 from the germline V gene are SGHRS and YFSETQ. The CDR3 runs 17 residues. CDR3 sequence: CASSLPQRQGGNTEAFF. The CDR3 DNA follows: TGCGCCAGCAGCTTACCACAAAGACAGGGGGGGAACACTGAAGCTTTCTTT.

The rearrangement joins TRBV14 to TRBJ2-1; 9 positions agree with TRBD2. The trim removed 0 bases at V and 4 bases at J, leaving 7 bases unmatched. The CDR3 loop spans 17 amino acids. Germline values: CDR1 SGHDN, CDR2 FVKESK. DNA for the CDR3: TGTGCCAGCAGCCAAGATTGGAGCGGGAGGTCATACAATGAGCAGTTCTTC. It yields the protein CASSQDWSGRSYNEQFF.

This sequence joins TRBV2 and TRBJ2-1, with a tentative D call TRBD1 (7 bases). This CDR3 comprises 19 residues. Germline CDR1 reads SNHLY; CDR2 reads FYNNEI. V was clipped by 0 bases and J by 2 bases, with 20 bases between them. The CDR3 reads CASSEALLFGRGAYNEQFF. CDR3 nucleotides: TGTGCCAGCAGTGAAGCGCTTCTTTTCGGCAGGGGGGCCTACAATGAGCAGTTCTTC.

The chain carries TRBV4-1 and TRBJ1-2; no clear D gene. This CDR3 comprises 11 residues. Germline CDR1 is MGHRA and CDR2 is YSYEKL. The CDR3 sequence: CASSGNYGYTF. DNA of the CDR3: TGCGCTTCTTCCGGGAACTATGGCTACACCTTC.

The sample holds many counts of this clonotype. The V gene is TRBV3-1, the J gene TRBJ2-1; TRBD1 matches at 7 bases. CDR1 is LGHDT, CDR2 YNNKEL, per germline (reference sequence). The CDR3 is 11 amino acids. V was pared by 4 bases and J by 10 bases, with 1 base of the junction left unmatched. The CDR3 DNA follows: TGTGCCAGCAGCCTGACAGGGGAGCAGTTCTTC. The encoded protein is CASSLTGEQFF.

Here the CDR3 reads CASSIAGDKDTQYF. In DNA form, the CDR3 reads TGTGCCAGTAGTATAGCGGGAGATAAGGATACGCAGTATTTT. The chain recombines TRBV19 with TRBJ2-3; D might be TRBD2 (6 bases). Germline lookup yields CDR1 LNHDA and CDR2 SQIVND (reference sequence). The CDR3 consists of 14 residues. V was pared by 1 base and J by 6 bases, with 11 bases between.

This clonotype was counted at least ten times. CDR3 amino acids: CASSTGQGAYEQYF. CDR3 nucleotide sequence: TGCGCCAGCAGCACGGGACAGGGGGCCTACGAGCAGTACTTC. This chain connects TRBV5-1 to TRBJ2-7; the match to TRBD1 covers 11 bases. Germline CDR1 reads SGHRS; CDR2 reads YFSETQ. The CDR3 sequence is 14 residues long. Unmatched junction bases numbered 2, after V lost 4 bases and J lost 2 bases.

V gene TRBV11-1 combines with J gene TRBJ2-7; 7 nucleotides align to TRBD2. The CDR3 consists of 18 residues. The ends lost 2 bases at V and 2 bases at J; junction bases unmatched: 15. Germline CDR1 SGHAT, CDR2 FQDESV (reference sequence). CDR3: CASSLLPLALADTYEQYF. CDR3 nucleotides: TGTGCCAGCAGCTTATTGCCCCTGGCCCTAGCGGACACCTACGAGCAGTACTTC.

CDR3: CASSITGGGYEQYF. CDR3 DNA sequence: TGTGCCAGTAGTATCACGGGAGGAGGCTACGAGCAGTACTTC. This chain uses TRBV19 with TRBJ2-7; 7 bases are shared with TRBD2. Trimming at V came to 3 bases and at J to 3 bases, leaving 5 bases not matched to a gene. The CDR3 covers 14 residues. Germline CDR1 reads LNHDA; CDR2 reads SQIVND (reference sequence). The full variable domain, in which reference TRBV19 and TRBJ2-7 provide the parts outside the CDR3, is DGGITQSPKYLFRKEGQNVTLSCEQNLNHDAMYWYRQDPGQGLRLIYYSQIVNDFQKGDIAEGYSVSREKKESFPLTVTSAQKNPTAFYLCASSITGGGYEQYFGPGTRLTVT.

CDR3 region: CASSLGPDLTGELFF. CDR3 nucleotide sequence: TGCGCCAGCAGCTTAGGTCCCGACCTCACCGGGGAGCTGTTTTTT. The V and J genes are TRBV5-1 and TRBJ2-2; unclear D gene. The CDR3 is 15 residues long. CDR1 is SGHRS, CDR2 YFSETQ, per germline. The V end lost 2 bases, the J end lost 4 bases, and 12 bases lay between the germline ends. Full variable domain (outside the CDR3, taken from reference TRBV5-1 and TRBJ2-2): KAGVTQTPRYLIKTRGQQVTLSCSPISGHRSVSWYQQTPGQGLQFLFEYFSETQRNKGNFPGRFSGRQFSNSRSEMNVSTLELGDSALYLCASSLGPDLTGELFFGEGSRLTVL.

The DNA of the CDR3 is TGTGCCATCAGAGGACAGGGGCGAGATACGCAGTATTTT. Translating it yields CAIRGQGRDTQYF. The rearrangement links TRBV18 to TRBJ2-3; 9 bases map to TRBD1. Per the germline V gene, CDR1 is KGHSH and CDR2 is LQKENI. Trimming at V came to 10 bases and at J to 5 bases, leaving 7 bases not matched to a gene. The CDR3 has 13 residues.